The source of this T cell receptor beta chain is a study of cytotoxic CD8 clonotypes in ibrutinib-treated CLL. Study-level information: The study included roughly 10 relapsed/refractory and around 16 treatment-naive patients; approximately 17 had IGHV unmutated disease.

Profiling relied on immunoSEQ multiplex PCR, and the TCRdb table lists in-frame clones only, not all of them. The sample records 140,000 to 150,000 clones, about three quarters being singletons. This CDR3 spans 15 amino acids. The ends were cut back, 1 base at V and 4 bases at J, with 11 bases in the middle. Germline loops: CDR1 LGHNA, CDR2 YSLEER. This receptor was identified in a human donor with chronic lymphocytic leukemia. Material: PBMCs, obtained after 24 months of ibrutinib treatment. This chain joins TRBV4-3 and TRBJ1-3; weak D call: TRBD1 (5 bases). The CDR3 spells CASSQGEGTGNTIYF. CDR3 DNA sequence: TGCGCCAGCAGCCAAGGGGAGGGGACGGGAAACACCATATATTTT.